The 32 T cell receptor beta chains in this list originate from one sample, sequenced in a study of CD8 T cells in ankylosing spondylitis. MiXCR, run by TCRdb on the 5' RACE reads, gives a single entry per CDR3 protein. There are hundreds of thousands of distinct CDR3 sequences in the sample; around 26% occur only once, and 0.89% lies in the top ten. These receptors' targets are unknown. Notes on the study in general: Blood of patients with ankylosing spondylitis appeared to be characterized by a TCR beta motif of eight or nine highly homologous variants.

The specimen sequenced was blood, either unsorted or a sorted T cell fraction (not recorded which). All receptors come from a male donor with ankylosing spondylitis.

The chain employs TRBV20-1 and TRBJ1-1; TRBD1 is a possible D gene (5 bases). Trimming took off 3 bases at V and 3 bases at J, with 17 bases between the two ends. The CDR3 loop spans 15 amino acids. Looked up from germline, CDR1 is DFQATT and CDR2 is SNEGSKA (reference sequence). The CDR3 spells CSARNVWGEDTEAFF. The CDR3 DNA follows: TGCAGTGCTAGGAATGTGTGGGGCGAAGACACTGAAGCTTTCTTT.

This clonotype was seen at least ten times. The gene calls are TRBV27 and TRBJ2-3; D not certain. Germline V gene data show CDR1 as MNHEY and CDR2 as SMNVEV (reference sequence). V lost 4 bases and J 1 base, leaving 21 bases between the germline ends. CDR3 size: 18 residues. CDR3 residues: CASSSQVTISRRTDTQYF. For the CDR3, the DNA is TGTGCCAGCAGTTCCCAAGTAACGATTAGCCGACGCACAGATACGCAGTATTTT.

The chain employs TRBV5-1 and TRBJ1-2; D uncertain. Germline CDR1 reads SGHRS; CDR2 reads YFSETQ. The CDR3 is 14 amino acids. V lost 0 bases and J 3 bases, leaving 9 bases between the germline ends. CDR3 region: CASSLVGSDYGYTF. The DNA for the CDR3 is TGCGCCAGCAGCTTGGTGGGGTCGGACTATGGCTACACCTTC.

This clonotype occurred many times. The chain carries TRBV12-3 or TRBV12-4 and TRBJ1-4; D not resolved. Trimming removed 2 bases at V and 2 bases at J, with 12 bases between. The CDR3 spans 16 residues. The CDR3 DNA is TGTGCCAGCAGTTTAAGAGGGTCCAGGACTAATGAAAAACTGTTTTTT. Amino acid sequence: CASSLRGSRTNEKLFF.

CDR3 sequence (DNA): TGTGCCAGCAGCTTAGCTTGGACTAGCGGGAGGCTTAACAATGAGCAGTTCTTC. This sequence encodes CASSLAWTSGRLNNEQFF. The chain uses TRBV7-2 and TRBJ2-1; 14 nucleotides line up with TRBD2. This CDR3 is built from 18 residues. Unmatched junction bases numbered 6, after V lost 0 bases and J lost 5 bases. Per the germline V gene, CDR1 is SGHTA and CDR2 is FQGNSA.

This clonotype was seen a single time. This chain connects TRBV9 to TRBJ2-7; TRBD1 matches at 8 bases. CDR1 is SGDLS, CDR2 YYNGEE, per germline. CDR3 length equals 15 residues. Trimming took 4 bases from V and 2 from J; bases not matched to a gene: 8. CDR3 in DNA: TGTGCCAGCAGCCCAGGGGGCAGGGAGACCTACGAGCAGTACTTC. Protein sequence: CASSPGGRETYEQYF. Combining the CDR3 with reference TRBV9 and TRBJ2-7 gives the whole variable domain DSGVTQTPKHLITATGQRVTLRCSPRSGDLSVYWYQQSLDQGLQFLIQYYNGEERAKGNILERFSAQQFPDLHSELNLSSLELGDSALYFCASSPGGRETYEQYFGPGTRLTVT.

This clonotype showed up many times. This rearrangement joins TRBV20-1 to TRBJ1-5, with a tentative D call TRBD1 (6 bases). Germline CDR1 DFQATT, CDR2 SNEGSKA (reference sequence). V gave up 1 base and J gave up 7 bases, with 17 bases separating them. The CDR3 runs to 15 residues. As DNA, the CDR3 is TGCAGTGCTAGAGCCCCTGGGGGGCGGGAGCAGCCCCAGCATTTT. Translation gives CSARAPGGREQPQHF.

The table lists this clonotype with many counts. The V and J genes are TRBV5-1 and TRBJ2-1, with D possibly TRBD2 on 6 matching bases. The CDR3 has 16 residues. CDR1 is SGHRS and CDR2 is YFSETQ in the germline V gene. Trimming took 4 bases from V and 0 from J, leaving 14 bases between them. CDR3 loop: CASSLGGPSSYNEQFF. The CDR3 nucleotides are TGCGCCAGCAGCCTTGGAGGGCCGAGCTCCTACAATGAGCAGTTCTTC.

The V gene is TRBV5-5, the J gene TRBJ2-3; D unresolved. CDR3 length: 15 residues. Trimming pared 2 bases from V and 6 bases from J, leaving 16 bases between. The germline V gene encodes CDR1 SGHKS and CDR2 YYEKEE (reference sequence). The chain's CDR3 is CASSLPGLKRDTQYF. DNA of the CDR3: TGTGCCAGCAGCTTACCGGGCCTAAAGAGGGATACGCAGTATTTT.

The J gene is TRBJ1-1, the V gene TRBV20-1; D may be TRBD1 (5 bases). V lost 4 bases, J lost 5 bases, and 11 bases lay in between. This CDR3 has 12 residues. Germline V gene sequence: CDR1 DFQATT, CDR2 SNEGSKA (reference sequence). CDR3 in DNA: TGCAGTGCTACAGGGAGGAGTACTGAAGCTTTCTTT. It is translated as CSATGRSTEAFF.

This chain connects TRBV3-1 to TRBJ2-1; no clear D. The length of the CDR3 is 14 residues. Germline V CDR1 and CDR2: LGHDT, YNNKEL (reference sequence). With 1 base removed from V and 7 bases from J, the gap between germline ends came to 11 bases. CDR3 in DNA: TGTGCCAGCAGCCAAGGATTCAGCTGGAATGAGCAGTTCTTC. It specifies CASSQGFSWNEQFF.

This clonotype has only a few counts. The chain carries TRBV12-3 or TRBV12-4 and TRBJ1-3; 10 bases are a match to TRBD1. V lost 7 bases to trimming and J lost 6 bases; unmatched junction nucleotides: 9. The CDR3 extends over 15 amino acids. CDR3 in amino acids: CASTRTGGSLNTIYF. CDR3 in DNA: TGTGCCAGCACCAGGACAGGGGGTTCCTTAAACACCATATATTTT.

This clonotype was detected a few times. The CDR3 reads CASSPRHGRGPEQYV. DNA for the CDR3: TGTGCCAGCAGTCCTCGTCACGGTCGGGGCCCCGAGCAGTACGTC. The rearrangement links TRBV6-2 or TRBV6-3 to TRBJ2-7; the D call may be TRBD1 or TRBD2 (5 bases each). Germline CDR1 and CDR2: MNHEY and SVGEGT. The V end lost 5 bases, the J end lost 6 bases, and 20 bases lay between the germline ends. There are 15 residues in the CDR3.

The chain has TRBV6-1 and TRBJ1-1; D call uncertain. V gave up 5 bases and J gave up 4 bases, with 17 bases separating them. Looked up from germline, CDR1 is MNHNS and CDR2 is SASEGT. There are 15 residues in the CDR3. The CDR3 loop is CASSPMRTVSTEAFF. CDR3 DNA sequence: TGTGCCAGCAGTCCTATGAGGACGGTGAGCACTGAAGCTTTCTTT.

The V gene is TRBV12-3 or TRBV12-4, the J gene TRBJ2-3; TRBD2 might be the D (6 bases). Trimming left V 5 bases short and J 5 bases short, with 17 bases between. CDR3 length: 15 amino acids. CDR3 DNA sequence: TGTGCCAGCAGTCCCGGTTGGGGGGAGCAAGATACGCAGTATTTT. This sequence encodes CASSPGWGEQDTQYF.

The chain employs TRBV20-1 and TRBJ2-1, with D unresolved. Germline CDR1 and CDR2: DFQATT and SNEGSKA (reference sequence). CDR3 length equals 13 residues. The V gene lost 4 bases and the J gene lost 3 bases, with 10 bases spanning the gap. Here the CDR3 DNA reads TGCAGTGCTACAGACCTGTACTACAATGAGCAGTTCTTC. It yields the protein CSATDLYYNEQFF.

This clonotype came up a few times. The J gene is TRBJ1-2, the V gene TRBV3-1, with TRBD1 matching 7 bases. Unmatched junction bases numbered 10, after V lost 4 bases and J lost 8 bases. The CDR3 length is 14 residues. The germline gives CDR1 LGHDT, CDR2 YNNKEL (reference sequence). This CDR3 reads CASSLPGQMEGYTF. The DNA for the CDR3 is TGTGCCAGCAGCCTTCCGGGACAGATGGAGGGCTACACCTTC.

The chain employs TRBV5-5 and TRBJ1-4; D uncertain. Germline CDR1 reads SGHKS; CDR2 reads YYEKEE (reference sequence). V gave up 4 bases and J gave up 8 bases, with 12 bases separating them. This CDR3 region has 13 residues. CDR3 coding DNA: TGTGCCAGCAGCCGACGGACGGGAGAAAAACTGTTTTTT. Translating it yields CASSRRTGEKLFF.

The table lists this clonotype with a few counts. The chain is built from TRBV5-6 and TRBJ2-5; no reliable D call. V gave up 0 bases and J gave up 5 bases, with 8 bases separating them. From germline, CDR1 is SGHDT and CDR2 YYEEEE. This CDR3 region has 13 residues. This CDR3 is CASSLVSGETQYF. The CDR3 DNA sequence: TGTGCCAGCAGCTTGGTGTCTGGCGAGACCCAGTACTTC.

The chain joins TRBV29-1 to TRBJ1-2; perhaps TRBD1 as D (6 bases). V was trimmed by 6 bases and J by 4 bases, leaving 15 bases between them. Germline-derived CDR1 and CDR2 are SQVTM and ANQGSEA. The CDR3 has 13 amino acids. The CDR3 region is CSVDLQGPYGYTF. The CDR3 DNA reads as TGCAGCGTGGATCTACAGGGACCCTATGGCTACACCTTC.

The chain recombines TRBV19 with TRBJ2-1; D unresolved. This CDR3 contains 12 residues. The germline V gene encodes CDR1 LNHDA and CDR2 SQIVND (reference sequence). V dropped 5 bases and J dropped 10 bases, with 12 bases sitting between them. The DNA for the CDR3 is TGTGCCAGTAGTGCGACTGGTTGGGAGCAGTTCTTC. Translation: CASSATGWEQFF. Variable domain in full (rest from reference TRBV19 and TRBJ2-1): DGGITQSPKYLFRKEGQNVTLSCEQNLNHDAMYWYRQDPGQGLRLIYYSQIVNDFQKGDIAEGYSVSREKKESFPLTVTSAQKNPTAFYLCASSATGWEQFFGPGTRLTVL.

V usage is TRBV3-1 and J usage is TRBJ1-1; D uncertain. The germline V and J ends were trimmed by 3 bases and 3 bases, with 8 bases remaining between them. Germline V lookup: CDR1 LGHDT, CDR2 YNNKEL (reference sequence). This CDR3 has 13 residues. The CDR3 DNA is TGTGCCAGCAGCCAGATAGAGGACACTGAAGCTTTCTTT. Encoded protein: CASSQIEDTEAFF.

This clonotype was observed a few times. The CDR3 is CASSWGLAGTEAFF. CDR3 in DNA: TGTGCCAGCAGTTGGGGACTAGCGGGCACTGAAGCTTTCTTT. The chain carries TRBV12-3 or TRBV12-4 and TRBJ1-1, with D perhaps TRBD1 (5 bases). V was trimmed by 4 bases and J by 4 bases, leaving 13 bases between them. CDR3 length: 14 residues.

This clonotype has only a few counts. The chain joins TRBV19 to TRBJ1-2; possibly TRBD1 for D (6 bases). The CDR3 extends over 14 amino acids. V shed 6 bases and J shed 3 bases, with 14 bases lying between them. CDR1 LNHDA and CDR2 SQIVND come from the germline V gene (reference sequence). CDR3: CASRGGQRYYGYTF. For the CDR3, the DNA is TGTGCCAGTAGGGGCGGACAGCGATACTATGGCTACACCTTC. Full variable domain (outside the CDR3, taken from reference TRBV19 and TRBJ1-2): DGGITQSPKYLFRKEGQNVTLSCEQNLNHDAMYWYRQDPGQGLRLIYYSQIVNDFQKGDIAEGYSVSREKKESFPLTVTSAQKNPTAFYLCASRGGQRYYGYTFGSGTRLTVV.

This chain uses TRBV7-2 with TRBJ2-1; 7 positions match TRBD1. Trimming at V came to 4 bases and at J to 2 bases, leaving 5 bases not matched to a gene. Per germline, CDR1 SGHTA and CDR2 FQGNSA. The CDR3 spans 15 residues. CDR3 loop: CASSSSTGTYNEQFF. The CDR3 nucleotides are TGTGCCAGCAGCTCCTCGACAGGGACCTACAATGAGCAGTTCTTC. Combining the CDR3 with reference TRBV7-2 and TRBJ2-1 gives the whole variable domain GAGVSQSPSNKVTEKGKDVELRCDPISGHTALYWYRQSLGQGLEFLIYFQGNSAPDKSGLPSDRFSAERTGGSVSTLTIQRTQQEDSAVYLCASSSSTGTYNEQFFGPGTRLTVL.

A few counts support this clonotype. This chain uses TRBV6-1 with TRBJ2-5, with D possibly matching TRBD1 (6 bases). The germline CDR1 and CDR2 sequences are MNHNS and SASEGT. V dropped 6 bases and J dropped 1 base, with 12 bases sitting between them. This CDR3 is built from 14 residues. CDR3 nucleotide sequence: TGTGCCAGCAGATCGATGGACAGCCAAGAGACCCAGTACTTC. Translation: CASRSMDSQETQYF.

This clonotype appeared once. The genes are TRBV29-1 and TRBJ2-1; 12 bases are a match to TRBD2. Per the germline V gene, CDR1 is SQVTM and CDR2 is ANQGSEA. V lost 6 bases, J lost 4 bases, and 10 bases stayed unmatched. This CDR3 has 16 amino acids. The CDR3 DNA follows: TGCAGCGTACCGGGACTAGCGGGCCACCTTTACAATGAGCAGTTCTTC. It translates to CSVPGLAGHLYNEQFF.

This clonotype turned up a few times. This chain connects TRBV5-1 to TRBJ2-7; the match to TRBD2 covers 10 bases. Unmatched junction bases numbered 6, after V lost 4 bases and J lost 5 bases. There are 14 residues in the CDR3. The germline gives CDR1 SGHRS, CDR2 YFSETQ. The DNA for the CDR3 is TGCGCCAGCAGCCCTAGCGGGAGAACGAACGAGCAGTACTTC. Amino acids: CASSPSGRTNEQYF.

The chain carries TRBV5-1 and TRBJ1-1; unclear D gene. The CDR3 loop spans 13 amino acids. Trimming took off 1 base at V and 6 bases at J, with 10 bases between the two ends. From germline, CDR1 is SGHRS and CDR2 YFSETQ. CDR3 DNA sequence: TGCGCCAGCAGCTTGTGGGCAGAAGCTGAAGCTTTCTTT. This sequence encodes CASSLWAEAEAFF.

With regard to this clonotype: This may come from a read error, since a much larger clone is one base off. The chain couples TRBV12-3 or TRBV12-4 to TRBJ2-1; 10 bases map to TRBD1. The CDR3 sequence is 17 residues long. As DNA, the CDR3 is TGTGCCTGCAGTAAAGCCGGGACAGGGGTCTCCTACAATGAGCAGTTCTTC. Its translation is CACSKAGTGVSYNEQFF.

This clonotype was detected only a few times. The gene calls are TRBV7-9 and TRBJ2-3; maybe TRBD1 (7 bases). Germline CDR1 reads SEHNR; CDR2 reads FQNEAQ (reference sequence). The CDR3 runs 14 residues. With 5 bases removed from V and 7 bases from J, the gap between germline ends came to 16 bases. Written as DNA, the CDR3 is TGTGCCAGCAGCGCTCAGGGGGGAACTTATACGCAGTATTTT. It specifies CASSAQGGTYTQYF.

This chain joins TRBV27 and TRBJ1-2; weak D call: TRBD1 (5 bases). With 5 bases removed from V and 8 bases from J, the gap between germline ends came to 12 bases. Germline assignment: CDR1 MNHEY and CDR2 SMNVEV (reference sequence). This CDR3 region has 12 residues. CDR3 in amino acids: CASSSRGGGYTF. CDR3 DNA: TGTGCCAGCAGTAGCCGGGGGGGAGGCTACACCTTC.